This TCR beta chain was captured by sequencing in a study of T cells in Graves' hyperthyroidism and ophthalmopathy (dated 2019 in TCRdb). At the level of the whole study: Peripheral blood samples were taken at the time of initial diagnosis, prior to any treatment. The 100 discovery patients were randomly split 7:3 into training and test sets. According to the paper, TCR Vbeta CDR3 sequencing was carried out on over 130 peripheral blood samples, which came from around 43 ophthalmopathy, around 75 hyperthyroidism and about 17 progressor patients. To identify distinguishing TCR V-J signatures, a discovery cohort of around 100 patients was used, comprising 40 to 45 with Graves' ophthalmopathy and some 60 with stable Graves' hyperthyroidism. An independent validation cohort of fewer than 20 hyperthyroidism patients and over 15 patients who later progressed to ophthalmopathy tested prospective prediction of ophthalmopathy. The study also compared thyroid tissue and blood T-cell repertoires from 5 to 7 Graves' hyperthyroidism patients. Once sampling was done, hyperthyroidism patients were given methimazole at a starting dose of 30 mg daily, whereas ophthalmopathy patients were given high-dose intravenous methylprednisolone.

Study-level results and caveats: Blood samples also contained most of the expanded thyroid clonotypes (frequency above 0.001), which suggests that blood repertoires may reflect thyroid immune responses. Sample size was not statistically predetermined, and investigators were not blinded to group allocation. A model built on a 13 V-J signature distinguished ophthalmopathy from stable hyperthyroidism, reaching 87.88% sensitivity and under 84% specificity in cross-validation and 80%/75% in testing. In validation, the model predicted progression to ophthalmopathy with around 71% sensitivity and around 72% specificity, a median of 6.5 months before onset.

Graves' hyperthyroidism was defined as stable when no progression to ophthalmopathy occurred over 18 months of follow-up. The hyperthyroidism patients were between 18 and 65 years old and newly diagnosed, with a disease duration of less than 2 months. Any patient with an uncontrolled infection, another autoimmune disease, pregnancy or lactation was excluded. Diagnoses were based on clinical symptoms, serum thyroxine and TRAb, thyroid ultrasound and orbital computed tomography. Ficoll-Paque density gradient centrifugation was used to isolate PBMCs from about 9.4 ml of fresh peripheral blood. Total RNA was extracted using Trizol reagent, and RNA quality was assessed on an Agilent 2100 Bioanalyzer. Via the germline V gene, CDR1 is KGHSH and CDR2 LQKENI. The cysteine opens and the phenylalanine closes a CDR3 of 14 amino acids. Left in the record is the CDR3 DNA by itself, 42 bases read in frame from the first base. V lost 0 bases and J lost 2 bases; the stretch between them is 6 bases long.

This clonotype has a count of ten or more. Its antigen target is currently unknown. No base-level quality is on record; no much larger clone is a single base apart. The TCR beta CDR3 regions were amplified from RNA transcripts. The first round of RT-PCR for the TCR CDR3 was performed with the HTBI primer set and the Qiagen OneStep RT-PCR kit. Libraries were constructed in a second round of multiplex PCR, after which size selection and purification were carried out. Libraries were sequenced paired-end with 100 bp reads on an Illumina HiSeq2000. The study's own analysis went as follows. SOAPnuke was used to process the raw data, removing reads that contained adapters or uncalled bases, had a mean Phred below 15, or lacked an exact match to the constant primer or identifier. High-quality paired reads were merged using COPE v1.2.5, and each unique nucleotide sequence was defined as a clonotype. MiTCR v1.1 was used to align the clonotypes against IMGT TRBV, TRBD and TRBJ reference segments. Only V-J combinations with frequency above 0.0001, covering about 99% of repertoires, were analysed. The TCS score was defined as the ratio of F50 (clonal expansion) to E x V (chaos), calculated using BLOSUM62-based TCRdist between CDR3 peptides within each V-J. Welch's t-statistics and random forest reduced several hundred V-J features to about 13, which were used in a naive Bayes classifier (R e1071). In-frame beta chains were kept once TCRdb had trimmed the public reads at Q25 with fastp and called clones with MiXCR. Each entry is one CDR3 protein sequence, shown with its most common DNA and genes. The V and J calls were not made by the authors but by TCRdb's processing. Within this sample are hundreds of thousands of distinct CDR3 sequences, with about 15% of them counted one time only. Jointly, the top ten make up approximately 15% of the sample.

Sequencing was done on a sample of blood. The TCR sequence derives from a woman between 40 and 50 years old with Graves' hyperthyroidism. The chain links TRBV18 with TRBJ2-3; the D gene identity is not certain. The CDR3 protein sequence reads: CASSPPGHTDTQYF. The DNA reads TGTGCCAGCTCACCACCGGGCCACACAGATACGCAGTATTTT.